Sequencing of this T cell receptor (beta chain) was carried out in a study of blood T cell repertoires in COVID-19. Across the study: The United States, Italy and Spain were the sources of the acute and convalescent COVID-19 samples.

Donors of Cohort 3 who recovered were those that had two negative PCRs, clearance, or symptom resolution. With 6 bases clipped from V and 2 bases from J, the junction kept 4 bases outside the gene matches. The CDR3 sequence is 13 residues long. Germline CDR1 is SGHNT and CDR2 is YENEEA. The table came from immunoSEQ multiplex PCR; TCRdb's copy has only in-frame clones and leaves some out. The repertoire holds under 350,000 clones, with around nine tenths as singletons. The sample consisted of PBMCs or T cells enriched from blood (not recorded which). The chain is built from TRBV11-3 and TRBJ2-7; 7 bases match TRBD1. This TCR was sampled from a woman younger than 30 who had recovered from COVID-19. The DNA of the CDR3 is TGTGCCAGCAGAAGGACAGGAACCTACGAGCAGTACTTC. It specifies CASRRTGTYEQYF.